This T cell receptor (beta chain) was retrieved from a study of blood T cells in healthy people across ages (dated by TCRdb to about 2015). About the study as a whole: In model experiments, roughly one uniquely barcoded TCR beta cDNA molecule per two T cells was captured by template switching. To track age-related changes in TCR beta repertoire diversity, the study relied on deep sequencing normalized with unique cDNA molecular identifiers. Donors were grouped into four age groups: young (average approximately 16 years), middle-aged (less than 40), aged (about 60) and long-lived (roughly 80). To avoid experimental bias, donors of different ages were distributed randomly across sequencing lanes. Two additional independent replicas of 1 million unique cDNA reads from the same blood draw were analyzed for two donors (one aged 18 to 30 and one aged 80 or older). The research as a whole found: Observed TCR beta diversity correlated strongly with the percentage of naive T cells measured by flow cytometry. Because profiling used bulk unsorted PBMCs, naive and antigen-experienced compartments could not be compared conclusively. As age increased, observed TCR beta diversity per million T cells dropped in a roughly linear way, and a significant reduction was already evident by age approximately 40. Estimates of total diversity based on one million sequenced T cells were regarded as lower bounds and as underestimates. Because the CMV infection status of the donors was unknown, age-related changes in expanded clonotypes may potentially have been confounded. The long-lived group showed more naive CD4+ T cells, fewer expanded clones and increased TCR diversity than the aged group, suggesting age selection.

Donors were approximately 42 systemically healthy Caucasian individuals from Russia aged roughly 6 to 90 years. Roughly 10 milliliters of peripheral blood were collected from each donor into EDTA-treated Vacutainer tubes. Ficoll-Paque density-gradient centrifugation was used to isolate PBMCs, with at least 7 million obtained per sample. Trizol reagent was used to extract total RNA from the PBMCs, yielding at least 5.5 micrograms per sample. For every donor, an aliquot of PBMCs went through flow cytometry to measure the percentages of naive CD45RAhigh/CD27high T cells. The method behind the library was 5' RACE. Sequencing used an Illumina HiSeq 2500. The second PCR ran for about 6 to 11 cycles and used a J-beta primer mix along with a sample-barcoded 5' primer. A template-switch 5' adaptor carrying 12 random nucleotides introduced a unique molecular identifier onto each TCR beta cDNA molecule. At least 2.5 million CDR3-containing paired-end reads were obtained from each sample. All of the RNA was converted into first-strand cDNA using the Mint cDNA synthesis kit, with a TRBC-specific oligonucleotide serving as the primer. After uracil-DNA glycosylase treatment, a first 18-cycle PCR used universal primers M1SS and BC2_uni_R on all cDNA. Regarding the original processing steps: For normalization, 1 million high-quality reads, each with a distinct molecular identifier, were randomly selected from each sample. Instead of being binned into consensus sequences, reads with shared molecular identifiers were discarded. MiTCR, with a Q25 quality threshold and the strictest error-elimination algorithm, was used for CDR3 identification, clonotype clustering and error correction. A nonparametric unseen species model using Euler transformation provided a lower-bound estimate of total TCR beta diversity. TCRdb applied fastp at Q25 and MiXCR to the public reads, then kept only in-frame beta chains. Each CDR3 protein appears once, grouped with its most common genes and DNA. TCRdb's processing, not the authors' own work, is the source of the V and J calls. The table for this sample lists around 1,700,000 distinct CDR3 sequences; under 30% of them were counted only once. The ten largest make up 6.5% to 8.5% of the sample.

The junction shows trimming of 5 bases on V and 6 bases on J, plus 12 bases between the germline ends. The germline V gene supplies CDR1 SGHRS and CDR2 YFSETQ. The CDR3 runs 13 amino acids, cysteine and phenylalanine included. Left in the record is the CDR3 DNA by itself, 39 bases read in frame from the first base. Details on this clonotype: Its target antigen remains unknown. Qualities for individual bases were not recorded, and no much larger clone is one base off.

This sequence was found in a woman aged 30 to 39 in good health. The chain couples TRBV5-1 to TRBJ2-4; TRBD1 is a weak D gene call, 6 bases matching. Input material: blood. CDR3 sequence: CASSPGQTNIQYF. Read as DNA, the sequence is TGCGCCAGCAGTCCGGGACAAACAAACATTCAGTACTTC.